This TCR beta chain was observed in a study of blood T cell repertoires in COVID-19. V was trimmed by 6 bases and J by 7 bases, leaving 15 bases between them. The CDR3 loop spans 13 amino acids. Germline V gene lookup returns CDR1 SEHNR and CDR2 FQNEAQ (reference sequence). Clones were read by immunoSEQ multiplex PCR, and TCRdb kept only the in-frame ones, dropping some. The sample holds some 66,000 clones, around 87% seen once. This chain connects TRBV7-9 to TRBJ1-1; D remains unclear. The sequence was collected from a woman aged 55-69 years with acute or convalescent COVID-19. What was sequenced was peripheral blood. CDR3 sequence: CASRRPTVDEAFF. CDR3 coding DNA: TGTGCCAGCAGGAGGCCGACGGTAGATGAAGCTTTCTTT.